This T cell receptor (beta chain) was captured by sequencing in a study of OX40 agonist ivuxolimab in advanced cancers. In the study overall: Among those enrolled, mean age was 60 years (range roughly 23 to 90) and roughly 84% were male. Participants could have had prior anti-PD-1, anti-PD-L1 or anti-CTLA-4 therapy, and about 37% had some. General study points: It was also the case that some nonresponders had low normalized T-cell clonal expansion.

A remark on this clone: The antigen is undetermined.

Losses at the gene ends were 4 bases for V and 0 bases for J; bases not matched to a gene: 5. This CDR3 has 16 residues. CDR1 is LGHNA, CDR2 YNFKEQ, per germline. Sequencing used immunoSEQ multiplex PCR; TCRdb keeps in-frame clones, though not all of them. The repertoire holds about 89,000 clones, with about 88% as singletons. The sample in question was CD4+ or CD8+ T cells sorted from blood, obtained in a trial of the OX40 agonist ivuxolimab. The V and J genes are TRBV4-2 and TRBJ2-3; the match to TRBD2 covers 9 bases. This TCR was sampled from an adult with an advanced solid tumor such as melanoma, head and neck, liver or kidney cancer. The CDR3 is CASSLERGDSTDTQYF. For the CDR3, the DNA is TGTGCCAGCAGCCTCGAGCGGGGGGATAGCACAGATACGCAGTATTTT.